This TCR beta chain is drawn from a study of blood T cell repertoires in COVID-19. Overall study context: Italy, Spain and the United States were the sources of the convalescent and acute COVID-19 samples.

The V gene lost 6 bases and the J gene lost 0 bases, with 24 bases spanning the gap. The CDR3 loop spans 19 amino acids. CDR1 MDHEN and CDR2 SYDVKM come from the germline V gene. Clinical history reported by participants formed the basis on which cohorts were assigned. Before being deemed recovered, Cohort 3 donors had two negative PCRs, clearance, or symptom resolution. Original processing notes: By means of reference gene primer amplification, nucleated cell counts were estimated. The protocol was immunoSEQ multiplex PCR, while the TCRdb copy is restricted to in-frame clones and leaves out a portion. V and J calls and clone size are given by that table; D and trimming were obtained from the DNA. The sample has hundreds of thousands of clones; just under 90% are singletons.

Material: PBMCs or T cells enriched from blood (not recorded which). The TCR sequence derives from a woman between 45 and 65 years old who had recovered from COVID-19. The chain carries TRBV28 and TRBJ1-3; D perhaps matches TRBD1 (6 bases). CDR3 sequence: CASSRSGGAPLYSGNTIYF. The CDR3 DNA is TGTGCCAGCAGCAGATCGGGGGGCGCTCCCTTATACTCTGGAAACACCATATATTTT.